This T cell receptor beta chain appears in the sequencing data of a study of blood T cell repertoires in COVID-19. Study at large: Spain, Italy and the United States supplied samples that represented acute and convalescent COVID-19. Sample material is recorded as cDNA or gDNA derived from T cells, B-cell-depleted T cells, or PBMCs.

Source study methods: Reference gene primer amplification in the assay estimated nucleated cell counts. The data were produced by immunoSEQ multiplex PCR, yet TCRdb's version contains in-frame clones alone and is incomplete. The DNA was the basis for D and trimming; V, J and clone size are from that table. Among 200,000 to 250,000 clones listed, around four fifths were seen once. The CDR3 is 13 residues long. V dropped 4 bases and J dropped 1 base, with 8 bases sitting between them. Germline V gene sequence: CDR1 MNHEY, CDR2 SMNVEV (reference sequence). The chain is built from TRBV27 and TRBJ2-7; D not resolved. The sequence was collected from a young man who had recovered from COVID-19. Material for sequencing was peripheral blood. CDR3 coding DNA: TGTGCCAGCAGTTCAAGCAGGTCCTACGAGCAGTACTTC. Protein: CASSSSRSYEQYF.